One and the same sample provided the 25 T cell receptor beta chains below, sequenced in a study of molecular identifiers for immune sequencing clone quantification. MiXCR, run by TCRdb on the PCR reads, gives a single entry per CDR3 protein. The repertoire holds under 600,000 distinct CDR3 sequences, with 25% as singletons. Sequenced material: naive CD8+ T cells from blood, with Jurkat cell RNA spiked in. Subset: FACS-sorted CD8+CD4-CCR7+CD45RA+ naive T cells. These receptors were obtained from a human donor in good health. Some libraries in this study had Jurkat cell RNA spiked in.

CDR3 protein: CASSVGGGLDNSPLHF. The CDR3 DNA reads TGTGCCAGCAGCGTAGGTGGGGGCCTAGATAATTCACCCCTCCACTTT. The chain recombines TRBV7-9 with TRBJ1-6; tentative D call: TRBD1 (6 bases). The CDR3 spans 16 residues. The germline V and J ends were trimmed by 5 bases and 5 bases, with 16 bases remaining between them. Germline V gene lookup returns CDR1 SEHNR and CDR2 FQNEAQ (reference sequence).

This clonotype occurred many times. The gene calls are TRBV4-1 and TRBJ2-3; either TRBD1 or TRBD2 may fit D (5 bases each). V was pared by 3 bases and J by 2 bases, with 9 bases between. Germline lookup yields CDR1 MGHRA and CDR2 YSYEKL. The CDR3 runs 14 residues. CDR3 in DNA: TGCGCCAGCAGCCAGGGGGACGACACAGATACGCAGTATTTT. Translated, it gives CASSQGDDTDTQYF.

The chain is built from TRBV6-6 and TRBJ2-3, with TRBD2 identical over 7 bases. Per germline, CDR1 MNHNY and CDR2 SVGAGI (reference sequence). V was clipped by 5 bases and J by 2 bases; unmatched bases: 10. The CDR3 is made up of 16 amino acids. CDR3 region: CASSTITRDYTDTQYF. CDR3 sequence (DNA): TGTGCCAGCAGTACAATTACCCGGGACTACACAGATACGCAGTATTTT.

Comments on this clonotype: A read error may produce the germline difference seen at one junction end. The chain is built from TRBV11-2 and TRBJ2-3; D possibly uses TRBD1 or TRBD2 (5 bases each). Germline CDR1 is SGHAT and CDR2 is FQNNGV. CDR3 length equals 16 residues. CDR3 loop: CASSLGYGGGTDTRYF. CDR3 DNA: TGTGCCAGCAGCTTAGGGTATGGGGGTGGCACAGATACGCGGTATTTT.

As DNA, the CDR3 is TGCGCCAGCAGCCAAGGTACCGGCGGAAACTACGAGCAGTACTTC. Translation gives CASSQGTGGNYEQYF. The V and J genes are TRBV4-3 and TRBJ2-7; no reliable D call. This CDR3 is built from 15 residues. CDR1 is LGHNA and CDR2 is YSLEER in the germline V gene. With 1 base removed from V and 3 bases from J, the gap between germline ends came to 13 bases.

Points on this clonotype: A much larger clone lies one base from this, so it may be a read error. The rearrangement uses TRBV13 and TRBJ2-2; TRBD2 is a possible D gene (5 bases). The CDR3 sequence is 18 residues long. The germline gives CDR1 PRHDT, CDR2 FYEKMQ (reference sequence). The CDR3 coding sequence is TGTGTCAGCAGCTTAGGCGCTGGAGCGGAGCTGAACACCGGGGAGCTGTTTTTT. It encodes CVSSLGAGAELNTGELFF.

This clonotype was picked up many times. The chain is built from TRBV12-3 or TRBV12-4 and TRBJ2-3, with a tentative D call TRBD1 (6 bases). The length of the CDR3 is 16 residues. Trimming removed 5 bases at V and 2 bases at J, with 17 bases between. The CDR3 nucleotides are TGTGCCAGCAGTCCGGACAGAGTGGACCCCACAGATACGCAGTATTTT. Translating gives CASSPDRVDPTDTQYF.

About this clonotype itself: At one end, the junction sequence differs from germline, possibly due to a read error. CDR3 nucleotide sequence: TGTGCCGGCAGCCCCCCGGGTAGAACTGAAGCTTTCTTT. It translates to CAGSPPGRTEAFF. The rearrangement joins TRBV7-9 to TRBJ1-1; D remains unclear. There are 13 residues in the CDR3. Germline V gene lookup returns CDR1 SEHNR and CDR2 FQNEAQ (reference sequence). The variable domain in full, with the rest retrieved from reference TRBV7-9 and TRBJ1-1, is DTGVSQNPRHKITKRGQNVTFRCDPISEHNRLYWYRQTLGQGPEFLTYFQNEAQLEKSRLLSDRFSAERPKGSFSTLEIQRTEQGDSAMYLCAGSPPGRTEAFFGQGTRLTVV.

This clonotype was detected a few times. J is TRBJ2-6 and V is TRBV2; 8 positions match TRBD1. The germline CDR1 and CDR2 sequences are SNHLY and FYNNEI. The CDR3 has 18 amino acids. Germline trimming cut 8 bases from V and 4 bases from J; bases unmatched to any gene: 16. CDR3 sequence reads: CASHRPGQGASGANVLTF. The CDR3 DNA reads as TGTGCCAGCCACCGCCCTGGGCAGGGGGCTAGCGGGGCCAACGTCCTGACTTTC.

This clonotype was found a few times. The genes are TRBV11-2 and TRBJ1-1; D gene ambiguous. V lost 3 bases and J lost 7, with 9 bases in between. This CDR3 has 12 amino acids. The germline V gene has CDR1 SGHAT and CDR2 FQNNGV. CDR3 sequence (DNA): TGTGCCAGCAGCTTTTTGTCAAATGAAGCTTTCTTT. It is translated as CASSFLSNEAFF.

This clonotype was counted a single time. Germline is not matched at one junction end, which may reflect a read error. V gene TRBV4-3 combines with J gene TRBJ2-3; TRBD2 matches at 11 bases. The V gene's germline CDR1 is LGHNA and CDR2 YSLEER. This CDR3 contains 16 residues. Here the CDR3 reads CPSSQGSGGAIDTQYF. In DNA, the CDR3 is TGCCCCAGCAGCCAAGGTAGCGGGGGGGCAATAGATACGCAGTATTTT.

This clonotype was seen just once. The CDR3: CASTATGAGNTIYF. The CDR3 nucleotides read TGTGCCAGCACCGCGACAGGGGCGGGAAACACCATATATTTT. The V call is TRBV6-6, the J call TRBJ1-3; 8 nucleotides match TRBD1. Germline CDR1 reads MNHNY; CDR2 reads SVGAGI (reference sequence). The J segment lost 4 bases and the V segment lost 7 bases, leaving 6 bases of the junction unmatched. The CDR3 has 14 residues.

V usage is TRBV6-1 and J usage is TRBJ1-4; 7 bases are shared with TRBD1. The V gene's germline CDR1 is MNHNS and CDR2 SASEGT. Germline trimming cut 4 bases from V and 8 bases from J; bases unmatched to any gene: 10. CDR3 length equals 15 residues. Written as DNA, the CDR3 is TGTGCCAGCAGTGGGGACCGGGCAGGGGGGGAAAAACTGTTTTTT. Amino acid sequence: CASSGDRAGGEKLFF.

CDR3 residues: CASSEAGQVKVGYTF. CDR3 sequence (DNA): TGTGCCAGCAGTGAAGCGGGCCAGGTCAAAGTTGGCTACACCTTC. The chain is built from TRBV2 and TRBJ1-2; D is ambiguous. Per the germline V gene, CDR1 is SNHLY and CDR2 is FYNNEI. Deletions cut 0 bases from V and 7 bases from J, with 15 bases between. This CDR3 comprises 15 residues.

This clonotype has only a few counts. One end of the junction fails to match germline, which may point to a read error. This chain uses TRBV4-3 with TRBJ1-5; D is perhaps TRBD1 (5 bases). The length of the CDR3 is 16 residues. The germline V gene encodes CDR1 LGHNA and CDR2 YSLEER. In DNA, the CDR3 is TGCGCCAGTAGCCAAGGCCGGCGGGGGGGCAATCAGCCCCAGCATTTT. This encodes CASSQGRRGGNQPQHF.

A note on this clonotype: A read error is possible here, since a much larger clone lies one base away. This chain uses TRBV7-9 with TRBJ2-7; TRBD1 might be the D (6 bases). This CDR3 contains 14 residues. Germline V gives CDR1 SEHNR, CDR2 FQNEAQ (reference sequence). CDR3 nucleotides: TGTGCCAGCAGCCCGAGGACAGCTCACTACGAGCGGTACTTC. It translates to CASSPRTAHYERYF.

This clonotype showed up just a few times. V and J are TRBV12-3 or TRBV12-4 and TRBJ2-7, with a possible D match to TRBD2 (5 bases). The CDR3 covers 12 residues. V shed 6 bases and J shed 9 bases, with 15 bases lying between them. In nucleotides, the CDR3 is TGTGCCAGCAGCACCCCTGCGGGCGCGCAGTACTTC. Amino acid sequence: CASSTPAGAQYF.

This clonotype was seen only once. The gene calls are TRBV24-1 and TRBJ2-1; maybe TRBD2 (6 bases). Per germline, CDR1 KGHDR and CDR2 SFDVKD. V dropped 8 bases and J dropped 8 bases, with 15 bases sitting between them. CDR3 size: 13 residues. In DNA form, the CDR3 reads TGTGCCACCACCCAATCGCGGGATCATGAGCAGTTCTTC. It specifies CATTQSRDHEQFF.

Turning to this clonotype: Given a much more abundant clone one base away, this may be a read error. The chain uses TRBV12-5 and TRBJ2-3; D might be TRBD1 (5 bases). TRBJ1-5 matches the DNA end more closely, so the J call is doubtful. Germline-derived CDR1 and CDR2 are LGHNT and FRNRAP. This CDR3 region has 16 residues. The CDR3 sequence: CASGLVPGLLTDTQHF. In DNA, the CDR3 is TGTGCTAGTGGTTTGGTACCGGGACTTCTCACAGATACGCAGCATTTT.

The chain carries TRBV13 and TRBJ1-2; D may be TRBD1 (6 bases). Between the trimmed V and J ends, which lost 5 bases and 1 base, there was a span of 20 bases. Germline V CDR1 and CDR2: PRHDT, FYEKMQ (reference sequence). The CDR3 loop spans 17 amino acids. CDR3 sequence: CASSVRAGQKFNYGYTF. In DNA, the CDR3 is TGTGCCAGCAGCGTCCGGGCCGGACAGAAATTTAACTATGGCTACACCTTC.

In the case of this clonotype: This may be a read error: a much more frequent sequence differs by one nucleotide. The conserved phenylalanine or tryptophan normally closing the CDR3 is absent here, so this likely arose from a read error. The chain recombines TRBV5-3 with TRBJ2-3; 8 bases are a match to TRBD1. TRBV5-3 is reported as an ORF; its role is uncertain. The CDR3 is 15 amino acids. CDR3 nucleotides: TGTGCCAGCAGCTCCCAGGGGGCGAGCACAGATACGCAGTATTTG. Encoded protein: CASSSQGASTDTQYL.

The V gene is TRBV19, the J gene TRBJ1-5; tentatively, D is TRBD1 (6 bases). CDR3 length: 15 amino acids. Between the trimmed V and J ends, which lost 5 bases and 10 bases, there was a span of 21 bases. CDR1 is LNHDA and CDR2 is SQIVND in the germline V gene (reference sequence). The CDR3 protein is CASSSGTSQTIPQHF. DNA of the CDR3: TGTGCCAGTAGTTCCGGGACAAGCCAGACGATTCCCCAGCATTTT.

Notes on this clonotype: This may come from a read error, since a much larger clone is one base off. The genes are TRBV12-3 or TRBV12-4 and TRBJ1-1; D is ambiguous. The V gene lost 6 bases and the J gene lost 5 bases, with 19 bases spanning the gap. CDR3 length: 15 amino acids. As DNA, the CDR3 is TGTGCCAGCAGGACACACTGGGGTGAAGGGACTGAAGCTTTCTTT. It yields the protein CASRTHWGEGTEAFF.

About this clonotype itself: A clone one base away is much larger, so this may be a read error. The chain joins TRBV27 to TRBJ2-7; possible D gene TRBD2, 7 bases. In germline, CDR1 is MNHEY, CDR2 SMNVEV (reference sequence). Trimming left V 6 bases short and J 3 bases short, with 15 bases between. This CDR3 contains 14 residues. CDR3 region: CASSWAGDYYEQYF. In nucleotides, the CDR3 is TGTGCCAGCAGCTGGGCAGGGGACTACTACGAGCAGTACTTC.

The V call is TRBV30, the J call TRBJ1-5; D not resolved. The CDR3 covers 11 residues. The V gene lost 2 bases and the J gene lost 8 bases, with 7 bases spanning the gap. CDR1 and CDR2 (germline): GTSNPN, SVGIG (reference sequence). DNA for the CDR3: TGTGCCTGGAGTTTGGACGAGCCCCAGCATTTT. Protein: CAWSLDEPQHF.